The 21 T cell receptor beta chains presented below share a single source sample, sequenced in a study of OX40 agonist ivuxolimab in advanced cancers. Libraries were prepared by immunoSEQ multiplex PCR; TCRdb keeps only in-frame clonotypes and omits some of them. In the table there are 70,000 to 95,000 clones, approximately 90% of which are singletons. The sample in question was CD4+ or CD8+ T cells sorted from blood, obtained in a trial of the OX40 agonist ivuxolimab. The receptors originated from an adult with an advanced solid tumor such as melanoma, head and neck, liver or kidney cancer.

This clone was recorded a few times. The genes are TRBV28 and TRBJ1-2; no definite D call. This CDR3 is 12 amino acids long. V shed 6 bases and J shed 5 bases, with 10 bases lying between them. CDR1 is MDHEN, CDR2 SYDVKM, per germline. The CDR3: CASSRAVYGYTF. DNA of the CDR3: TGTGCCAGCAGCCGGGCCGTTTATGGCTACACCTTC.

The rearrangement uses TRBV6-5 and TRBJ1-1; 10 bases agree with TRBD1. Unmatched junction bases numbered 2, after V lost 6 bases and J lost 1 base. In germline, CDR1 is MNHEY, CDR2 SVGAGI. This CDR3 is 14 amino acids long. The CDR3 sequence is CASSRDRGNTEAFF. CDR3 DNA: TGTGCCAGCAGCCGGGACAGGGGGAACACTGAAGCTTTCTTT.

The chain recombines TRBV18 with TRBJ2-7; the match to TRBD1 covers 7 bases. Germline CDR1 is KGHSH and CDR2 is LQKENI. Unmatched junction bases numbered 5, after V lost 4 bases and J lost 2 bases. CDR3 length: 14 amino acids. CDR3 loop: CASSQTGLPYEQYF. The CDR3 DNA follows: TGTGCCAGCTCACAGACAGGGTTACCCTACGAGCAGTACTTC.

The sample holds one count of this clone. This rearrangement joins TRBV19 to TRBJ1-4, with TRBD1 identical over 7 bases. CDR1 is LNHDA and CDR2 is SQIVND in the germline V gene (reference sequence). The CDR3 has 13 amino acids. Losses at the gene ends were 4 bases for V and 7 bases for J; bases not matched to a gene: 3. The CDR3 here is CASSKNRGEKLFF. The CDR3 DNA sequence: TGTGCCAGTAGTAAGAACAGGGGTGAAAAACTGTTTTTT.

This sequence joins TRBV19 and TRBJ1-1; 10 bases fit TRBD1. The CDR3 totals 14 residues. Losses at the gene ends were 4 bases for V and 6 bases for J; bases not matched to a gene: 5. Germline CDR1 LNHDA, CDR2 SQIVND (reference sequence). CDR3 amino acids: CASSNDRGPSEAFF. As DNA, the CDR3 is TGTGCCAGTAGTAACGACAGGGGGCCTTCTGAAGCTTTCTTT.

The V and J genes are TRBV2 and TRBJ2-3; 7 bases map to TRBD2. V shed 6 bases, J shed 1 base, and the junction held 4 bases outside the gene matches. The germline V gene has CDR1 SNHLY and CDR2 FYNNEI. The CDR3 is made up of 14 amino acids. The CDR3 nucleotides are TGTGCCAGCAGGTCTCTAGCGGGCACAGATACGCAGTATTTT. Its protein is CASRSLAGTDTQYF.

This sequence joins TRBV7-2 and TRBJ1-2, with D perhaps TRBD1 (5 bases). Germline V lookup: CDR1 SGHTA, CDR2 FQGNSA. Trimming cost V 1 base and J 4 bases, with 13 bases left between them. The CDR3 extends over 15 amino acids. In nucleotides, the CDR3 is TGTGCCAGCAGCTTAGGGCGGGGCCCAACCTATGGCTACACCTTC. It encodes CASSLGRGPTYGYTF.

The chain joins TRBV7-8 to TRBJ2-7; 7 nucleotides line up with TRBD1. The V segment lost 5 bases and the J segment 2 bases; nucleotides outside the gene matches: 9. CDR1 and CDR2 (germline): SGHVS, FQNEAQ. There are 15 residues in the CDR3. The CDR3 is CASSITGVGPYEQYF. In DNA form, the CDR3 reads TGTGCCAGCAGCATCACAGGGGTTGGTCCCTACGAGCAGTACTTC.

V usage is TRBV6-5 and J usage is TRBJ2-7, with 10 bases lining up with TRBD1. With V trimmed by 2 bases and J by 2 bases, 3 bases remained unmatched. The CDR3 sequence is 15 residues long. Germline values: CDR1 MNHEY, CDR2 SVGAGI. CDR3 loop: CASSYRDRGTYEQYF. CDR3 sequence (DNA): TGTGCCAGCAGTTACCGGGACAGGGGAACCTACGAGCAGTACTTC.

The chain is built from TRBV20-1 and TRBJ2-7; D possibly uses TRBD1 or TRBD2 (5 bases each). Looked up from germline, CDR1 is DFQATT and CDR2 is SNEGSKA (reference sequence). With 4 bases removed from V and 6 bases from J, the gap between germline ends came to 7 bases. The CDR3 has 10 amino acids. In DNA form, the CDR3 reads TGCAGTGCTACGGGGCTCGAGCAGTACTTC. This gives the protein CSATGLEQYF.

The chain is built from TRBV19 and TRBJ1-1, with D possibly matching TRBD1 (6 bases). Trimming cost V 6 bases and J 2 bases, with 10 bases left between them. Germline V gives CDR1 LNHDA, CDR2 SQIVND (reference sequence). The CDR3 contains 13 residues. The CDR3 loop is CASRWTANTEAFF. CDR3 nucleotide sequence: TGTGCCAGTAGGTGGACAGCAAACACTGAAGCTTTCTTT.

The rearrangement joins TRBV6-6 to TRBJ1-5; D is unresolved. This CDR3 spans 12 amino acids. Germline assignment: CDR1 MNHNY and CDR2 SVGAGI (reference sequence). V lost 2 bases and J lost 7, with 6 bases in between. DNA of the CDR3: TGTGCCAGCAGTTACCAGAACCAGCCCCAGCATTTT. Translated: CASSYQNQPQHF.

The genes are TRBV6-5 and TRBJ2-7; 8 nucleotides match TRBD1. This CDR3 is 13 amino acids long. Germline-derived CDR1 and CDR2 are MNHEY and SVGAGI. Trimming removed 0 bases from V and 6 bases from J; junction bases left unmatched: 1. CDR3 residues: CASSYSTGGEQYF. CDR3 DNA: TGTGCCAGCAGTTACTCCACAGGGGGCGAGCAGTACTTC.

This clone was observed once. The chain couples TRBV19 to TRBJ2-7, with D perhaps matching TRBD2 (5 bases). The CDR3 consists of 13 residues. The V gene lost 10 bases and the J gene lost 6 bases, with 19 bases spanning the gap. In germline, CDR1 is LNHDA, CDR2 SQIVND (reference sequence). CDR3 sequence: CATGEYPAGEQYF. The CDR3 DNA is TGTGCCACAGGAGAATACCCGGCGGGCGAGCAGTACTTC. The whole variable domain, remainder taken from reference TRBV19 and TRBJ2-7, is DGGITQSPKYLFRKEGQNVTLSCEQNLNHDAMYWYRQDPGQGLRLIYYSQIVNDFQKGDIAEGYSVSREKKESFPLTVTSAQKNPTAFYLCATGEYPAGEQYFGPGTRLTVT.

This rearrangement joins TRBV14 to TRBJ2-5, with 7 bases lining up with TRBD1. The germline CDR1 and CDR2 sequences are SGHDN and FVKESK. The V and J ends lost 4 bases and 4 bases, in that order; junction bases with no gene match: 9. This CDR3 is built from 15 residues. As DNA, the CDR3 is TGTGCCAGCAGCCTACGGACAGGACCCTCAGAGACCCAGTACTTC. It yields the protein CASSLRTGPSETQYF.

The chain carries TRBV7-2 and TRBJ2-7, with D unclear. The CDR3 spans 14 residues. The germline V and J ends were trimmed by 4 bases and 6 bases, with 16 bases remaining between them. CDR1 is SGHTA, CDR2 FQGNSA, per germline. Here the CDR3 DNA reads TGTGCCAGCAGCTCCCCAGCCGTCTTCTCCGAGCAGTACTTC. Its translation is CASSSPAVFSEQYF.

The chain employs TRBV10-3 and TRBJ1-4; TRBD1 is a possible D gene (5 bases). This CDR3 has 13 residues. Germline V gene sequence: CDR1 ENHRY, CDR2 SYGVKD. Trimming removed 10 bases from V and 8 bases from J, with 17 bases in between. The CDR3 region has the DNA TGTGCCACACGCCGGGACGCAAAGGAAAAACTGTTTTTT. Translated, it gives CATRRDAKEKLFF.

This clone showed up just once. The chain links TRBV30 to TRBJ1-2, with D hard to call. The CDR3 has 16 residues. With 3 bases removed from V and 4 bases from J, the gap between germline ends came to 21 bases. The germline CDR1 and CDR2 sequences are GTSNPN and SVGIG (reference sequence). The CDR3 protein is CAWSAPGGGLVYGYTF. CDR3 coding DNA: TGTGCCTGGAGCGCCCCGGGCGGTGGGTTGGTCTATGGCTACACCTTC. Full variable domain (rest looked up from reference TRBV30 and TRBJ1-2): SQTIHQWPATLVQPVGSPLSLECTVEGTSNPNLYWYRQAAGRGLQLLFYSVGIGQISSEVPQNLSASRPQDRQFILSSKKLLLSDSGFYLCAWSAPGGGLVYGYTFGSGTRLTVV.

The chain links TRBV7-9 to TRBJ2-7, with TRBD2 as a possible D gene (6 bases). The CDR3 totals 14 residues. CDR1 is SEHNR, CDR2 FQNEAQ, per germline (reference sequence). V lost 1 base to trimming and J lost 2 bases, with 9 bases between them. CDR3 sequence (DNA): TGTGCCAGCAGCTTAGGGGGGGTTCCCTACGAGCAGTACTTC. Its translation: CASSLGGVPYEQYF.

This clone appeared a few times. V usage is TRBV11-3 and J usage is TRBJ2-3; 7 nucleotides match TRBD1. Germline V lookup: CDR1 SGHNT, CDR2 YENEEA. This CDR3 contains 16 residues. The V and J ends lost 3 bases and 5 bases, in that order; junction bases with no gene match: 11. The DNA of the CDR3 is TGTGCCAGCAGCTTGCTGCCGGGACAGTCGGGAGATACGCAGTATTTT. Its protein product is CASSLLPGQSGDTQYF.

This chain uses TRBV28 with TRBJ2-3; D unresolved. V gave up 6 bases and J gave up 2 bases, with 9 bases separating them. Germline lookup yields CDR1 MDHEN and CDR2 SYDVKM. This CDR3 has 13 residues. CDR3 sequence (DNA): TGTGCCAGCAGCACCGGAGTCACAGATACGCAGTATTTT. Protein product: CASSTGVTDTQYF.